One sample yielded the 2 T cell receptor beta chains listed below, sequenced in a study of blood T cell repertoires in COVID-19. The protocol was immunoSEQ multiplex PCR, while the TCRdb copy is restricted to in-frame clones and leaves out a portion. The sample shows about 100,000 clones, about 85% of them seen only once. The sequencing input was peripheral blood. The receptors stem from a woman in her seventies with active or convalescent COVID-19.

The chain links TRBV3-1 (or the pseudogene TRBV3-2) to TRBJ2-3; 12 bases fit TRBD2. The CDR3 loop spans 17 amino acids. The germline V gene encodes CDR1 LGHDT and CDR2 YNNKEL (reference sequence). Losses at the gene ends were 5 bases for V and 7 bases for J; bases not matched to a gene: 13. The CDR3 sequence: CASSMDPTSGRWNTQYF. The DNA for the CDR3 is TGTGCCAGCAGCATGGACCCGACTAGCGGGAGATGGAATACGCAGTATTTT.

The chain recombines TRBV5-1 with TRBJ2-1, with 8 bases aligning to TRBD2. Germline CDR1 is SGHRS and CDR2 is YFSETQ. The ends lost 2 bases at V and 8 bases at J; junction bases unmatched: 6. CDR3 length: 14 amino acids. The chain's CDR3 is CASSFRGAGDEQFF. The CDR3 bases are TGCGCCAGCAGCTTCCGAGGAGCGGGAGATGAGCAGTTCTTC.